These 5 T cell receptor beta chains originate from one sample sequenced in a study of cytomegalovirus exposure and HLA in healthy donors (dated by TCRdb to about 2017). The library was made by the immunoSEQ multiplex PCR assay. Held by TCRdb, this immuneACCESS table contains in-frame sequences only and omits some clones. Under half of the omission traces to an unresolved V gene where checked; the cause of the rest is unknown. The sample data list about 160,000 clones, and 85% of these were observed just once. The leading ten clones occupy around 2.5% of the sample. The specimen was PBMCs. The receptors stem from a man in his thirties or forties in good health and CMV-seropositive.

The chain employs TRBV5-6 and TRBJ1-3, with a tentative D call TRBD1 (6 bases). V lost 2 bases and J 8 bases, leaving 14 bases between the germline ends. The CDR3 loop spans 14 amino acids. Germline values: CDR1 SGHDT, CDR2 YYEEEE. The CDR3 DNA reads as TGTGCCAGCAGCTTATTGGACAGAGGGGACACCATATATTTT. Amino acid sequence: CASSLLDRGDTIYF.

This sequence joins TRBV9 and TRBJ2-7; D uncertain. The CDR3 totals 16 residues. The ends were cut back, 0 bases at V and 2 bases at J, with 15 bases in the middle. Germline values: CDR1 SGDLS, CDR2 YYNGEE. This CDR3 is CASSVVGTAPTYEQYF. CDR3 DNA: TGTGCCAGCAGCGTAGTAGGTACAGCCCCGACCTACGAGCAGTACTTC.

The rearrangement links TRBV7-2 to TRBJ1-2; TRBD1 agrees at 7 bases. V was clipped by 0 bases and J by 1 base; unmatched bases: 5. This CDR3 spans 16 amino acids. Germline lookup yields CDR1 SGHTA and CDR2 FQGNSA. CDR3 sequence: CASSLAVRGNNYGYTF. CDR3 DNA sequence: TGTGCCAGCAGCTTAGCCGTCAGGGGGAATAACTATGGCTACACCTTC.

J is TRBJ1-6 and V is TRBV27; no firm D call. The germline gives CDR1 MNHEY, CDR2 SMNVEV (reference sequence). V lost 6 bases, J lost 0 bases, and 15 bases lay in between. The CDR3 is 17 residues long. This chain's CDR3 is CASSFLGRSSYNSPLHF. CDR3 bases: TGTGCCAGCAGCTTCCTTGGGAGGAGCTCCTATAATTCACCCCTCCACTTT.

This sequence joins TRBV5-8 and TRBJ1-1; TRBD1 agrees at 9 bases. Germline V gene data show CDR1 as SGHTS and CDR2 as YDEGEE. J gave up 1 base and V 4 bases, and 5 bases lay outside the gene matches. The CDR3 has 15 residues. CDR3 in DNA: TGTGCCAGCAGCGTTGGGGACAGGGAGAACACTGAAGCTTTCTTT. This codes for CASSVGDRENTEAFF. Filled out from reference TRBV5-8 and TRBJ1-1, the complete variable domain reads EAGVTQSPTHLIKTRGQQATLRCSPISGHTSVYWYQQALGLGLQFLLWYDEGEERNRGNFPPRFSGRQFPNYSSELNVNALELEDSALYLCASSVGDRENTEAFFGQGTRLTVV.